Listed below are T cell receptor beta chains from one sample, sequenced in a study of control samples from healthy donors and cancer patients. Using immunoSEQ multiplex PCR, the repertoire was profiled, and TCRdb retains in-frame clones only, with some absent. The sample lists about 130,000 clones; about 95% were seen once. The sequenced material came from blood. All receptors come from a man aged 25 to 40 in good health. CDR3s include the opening cysteine and the closing phenylalanine or tryptophan. The D gene is left open where the match is weak.

NA TRBJ1-5 TRBV30 CAWSGGAGGNQPQHF TGTGCCTGGAGTGGGGGGGCAGGGGGCAATCAGCCCCAGCATTTT
NA TRBJ1-5 TRBV6-2/TRBV6-3 CASSYEGGSNQPQHF TGTGCCAGCAGTTACGAAGGGGGTAGCAATCAGCCCCAGCATTTT
NA TRBJ2-7 TRBV7-2 CASSFGRLLEQYF TGTGCCAGCAGCTTCGGCCGGCTGCTAGAGCAGTACTTC
NA TRBJ1-1 TRBV5-5 CASSLTVMNTEAFF TGTGCCAGCAGCTTGACGGTAATGAACACTGAAGCTTTCTTT
NA TRBJ1-2 TRBV27 CASSARDTNYGYTF TGTGCCAGCAGTGCGCGGGACACTAACTATGGCTACACCTTC
NA TRBJ1-1 TRBV7-2 CASSVRVGAGGMAFF TGTGCCAGCAGCGTTAGGGTTGGGGCAGGAGGAATGGCTTTCTTT
TRBD1 TRBJ2-7 TRBV12-3/TRBV12-4 CASSLRQGEQYF TGTGCCAGCAGCCTTAGACAGGGGGAGCAGTACTTC
NA TRBJ1-2 TRBV24-1 CATSAGASGYTF TGTGCCACCAGTGCTGGGGCGAGTGGCTACACCTTC
NA TRBJ1-1 TRBV5-5 CASSLVPALMNTEAFF TGTGCCAGCAGCTTGGTTCCCGCTCTCATGAACACTGAAGCTTTCTTT
NA TRBJ1-3 TRBV2 CASSLGGNTIYF TGTGCCAGCTCGTTGGGTGGAAACACCATATATTTT
NA TRBJ2-5 TRBV19 CASAQGGSGETQYF TGTGCCAGTGCACAGGGAGGATCGGGAGAGACCCAGTACTTC
NA TRBJ2-7 TRBV18 CASSVSGWGSIPGIMREQYF TGTGCCAGCTCAGTATCAGGCTGGGGTAGTATACCCGGGATTATGCGCGAGCAGTACTTC